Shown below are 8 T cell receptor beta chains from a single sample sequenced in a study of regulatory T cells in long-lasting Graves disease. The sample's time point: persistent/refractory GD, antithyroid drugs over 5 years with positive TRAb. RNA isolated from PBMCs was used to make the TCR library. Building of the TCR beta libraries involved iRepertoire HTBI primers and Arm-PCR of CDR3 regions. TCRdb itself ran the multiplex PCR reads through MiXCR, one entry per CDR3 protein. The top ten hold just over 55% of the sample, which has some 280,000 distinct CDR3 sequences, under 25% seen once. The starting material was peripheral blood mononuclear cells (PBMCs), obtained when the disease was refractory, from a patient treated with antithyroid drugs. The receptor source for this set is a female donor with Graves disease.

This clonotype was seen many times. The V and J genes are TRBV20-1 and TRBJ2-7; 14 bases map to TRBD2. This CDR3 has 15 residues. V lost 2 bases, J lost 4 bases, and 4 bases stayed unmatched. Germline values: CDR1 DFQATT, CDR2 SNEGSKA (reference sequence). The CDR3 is CSARPGLAGVYEQYF. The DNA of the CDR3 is TGCAGTGCTAGACCGGGACTAGCGGGAGTATACGAGCAGTACTTC.

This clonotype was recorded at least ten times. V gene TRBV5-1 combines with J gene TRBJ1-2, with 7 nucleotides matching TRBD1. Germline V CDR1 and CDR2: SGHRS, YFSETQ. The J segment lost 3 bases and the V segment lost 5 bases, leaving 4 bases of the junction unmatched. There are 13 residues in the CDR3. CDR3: CASRPTGDYGYTF. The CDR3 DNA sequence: TGCGCCAGCAGACCAACAGGGGACTATGGCTACACCTTC.

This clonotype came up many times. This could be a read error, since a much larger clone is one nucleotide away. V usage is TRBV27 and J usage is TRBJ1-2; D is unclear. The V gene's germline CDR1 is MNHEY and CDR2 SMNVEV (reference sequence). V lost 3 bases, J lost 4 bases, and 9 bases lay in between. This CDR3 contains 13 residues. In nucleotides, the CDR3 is TGTGCCAGCAGTTTGGGAGGGAGCTATGGCTACACCTTC. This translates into CASSLGGSYGYTF.

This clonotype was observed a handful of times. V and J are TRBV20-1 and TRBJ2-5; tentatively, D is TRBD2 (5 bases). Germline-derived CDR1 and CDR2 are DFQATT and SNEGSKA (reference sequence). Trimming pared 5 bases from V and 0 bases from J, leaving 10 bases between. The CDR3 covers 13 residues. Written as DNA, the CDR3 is TGCAGTGCTTTCACCGGGGACCAAGAGACCCAGTACTTC. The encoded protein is CSAFTGDQETQYF.

Here the CDR3 reads CASSLLAGVSYNEQFF. CDR3 coding DNA: TGTGCCAGCAGCTTACTAGCGGGTGTTTCCTACAATGAGCAGTTCTTC. The chain links TRBV7-2 to TRBJ2-1; TRBD2 aligns across 8 bases. This CDR3 is built from 16 residues. Losses at the gene ends were 2 bases for V and 1 base for J; bases not matched to a gene: 4. Germline V gene data show CDR1 as SGHTA and CDR2 as FQGNSA.

The CDR3 nucleotides read TGTGCCAGCAGCCAAGTCTCGGGCTCCTATGGCTACACCTTC. Its translation: CASSQVSGSYGYTF. The chain has TRBV14 and TRBJ1-2; no clear D gene. Germline values: CDR1 SGHDN, CDR2 FVKESK. The V end lost 1 base, the J end lost 4 bases, and 10 bases lay between the germline ends. The CDR3 totals 14 residues.

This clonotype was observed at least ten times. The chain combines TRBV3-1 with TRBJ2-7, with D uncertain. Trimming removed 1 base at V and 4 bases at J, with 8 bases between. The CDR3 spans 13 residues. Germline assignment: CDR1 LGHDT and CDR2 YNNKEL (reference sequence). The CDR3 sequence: CASSQVGEYEQYF. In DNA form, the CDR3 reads TGTGCCAGCAGCCAAGTCGGAGAGTACGAGCAGTACTTC.

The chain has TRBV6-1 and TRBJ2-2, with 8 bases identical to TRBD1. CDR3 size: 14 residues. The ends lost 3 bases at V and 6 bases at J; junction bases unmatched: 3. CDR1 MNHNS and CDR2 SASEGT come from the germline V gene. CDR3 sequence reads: CASSDGQGPGELFF. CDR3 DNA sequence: TGTGCCAGCAGTGACGGACAGGGACCCGGGGAGCTGTTTTTT.